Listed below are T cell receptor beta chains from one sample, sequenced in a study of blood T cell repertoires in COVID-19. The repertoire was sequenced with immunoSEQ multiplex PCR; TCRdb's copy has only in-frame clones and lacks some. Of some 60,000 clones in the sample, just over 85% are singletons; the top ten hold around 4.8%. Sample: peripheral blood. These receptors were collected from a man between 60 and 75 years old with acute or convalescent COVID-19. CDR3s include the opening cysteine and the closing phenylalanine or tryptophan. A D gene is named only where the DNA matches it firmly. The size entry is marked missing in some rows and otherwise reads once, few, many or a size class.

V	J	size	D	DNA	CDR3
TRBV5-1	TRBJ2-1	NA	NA	TGCGCCAGCAGCCTGGGCAACTTTATTAGCGGAAATGAGCAGTTCTTC	CASSLGNFISGNEQFF
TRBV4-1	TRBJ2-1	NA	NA	TGCGCCAGCAGCCAAGATTCCGCGAGATCTACCTACAATGAGCAGTTCTTC	CASSQDSARSTYNEQFF
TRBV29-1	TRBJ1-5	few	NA	TGCAGCGTTGCCGACATGAGCAATCAGCCCCAGCATTTT	CSVADMSNQPQHF
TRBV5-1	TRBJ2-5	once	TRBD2	TGCGCCAGCAGCCTACGTAGCGGGAGGGCTCGGGAGACCCAGTACTTC	CASSLRSGRARETQYF
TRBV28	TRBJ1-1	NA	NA	TGTGCCAGCAGTTTATGGTTGGGGAGGCACACTGAAGCTTTCTTT	CASSLWLGRHTEAFF
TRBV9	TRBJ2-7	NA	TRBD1	TGTGCCAGCAGCGTAGGACAGGGGGCCTACGAGCAGTACTTC	CASSVGQGAYEQYF
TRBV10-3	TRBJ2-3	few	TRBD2	TGTGCCATCAGAAGAACCACTAGCGGGAGACGGTTGGCAGATACGCAGTATTTT	CAIRRTTSGRRLADTQYF
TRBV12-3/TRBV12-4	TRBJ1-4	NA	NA	TGTGCCAGCAGTGGTGAGCTGCGGAAACTGTTTTTT	CASSGELRKLFF
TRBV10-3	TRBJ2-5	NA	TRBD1	TGTGCCATCAGCCGGGACAGGGGGCTAGAGACCCAGTACTTC	CAISRDRGLETQYF
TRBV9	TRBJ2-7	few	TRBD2	TGTGCCAGCAGCGTAGGACTAGCGGGAGTGTGGGAGCAGTACTTC	CASSVGLAGVWEQYF
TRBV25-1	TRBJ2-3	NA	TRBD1	TGTGCCAGCAGGTCAGGGGGTAGCGCAGATACGCAGTATTTT	CASRSGGSADTQYF
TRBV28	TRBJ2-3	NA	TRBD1	TGTGCCAGCAGTTCAGGGGGTTATACAGATACGCAGTATTTT	CASSSGGYTDTQYF
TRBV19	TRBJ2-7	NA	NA	TGTGCCAGTAGTATATCCCTAGTAGGTTCGTACGAGCAGTACTTC	CASSISLVGSYEQYF
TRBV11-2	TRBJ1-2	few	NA	TGTGCCAGCAGCTTAGATCCCTCAGAGGTCTATGGCTACACCTTC	CASSLDPSEVYGYTF
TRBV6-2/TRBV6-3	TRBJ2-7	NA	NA	TGTGCCAGCAGTCCCTACTACGAGCAGTACTTC	CASSPYYEQYF
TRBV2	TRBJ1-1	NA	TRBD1	TGTGCCAGCATTCGGGACAGAGACACTGAAGCTTTCTTT	CASIRDRDTEAFF
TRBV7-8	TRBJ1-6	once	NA	TGTGCCAGCAGCACCGACCAGGGTGATAATTCACCCCTCCACTTT	CASSTDQGDNSPLHF
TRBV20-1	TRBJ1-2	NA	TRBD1	TGCAGTGCTAGTGACAGGGTGAACTATGGCTACACCTTC	CSASDRVNYGYTF
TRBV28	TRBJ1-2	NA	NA	TGTGCCAGCAGTTTTGACTTAACTTATGGCTACACCTTC	CASSFDLTYGYTF
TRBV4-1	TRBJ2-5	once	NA	TGCGCCAGCAGCCAAGGCCTCTACGGGAGCCTGGAGACCCAGTACTTC	CASSQGLYGSLETQYF
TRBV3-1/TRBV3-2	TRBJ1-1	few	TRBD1	TGTGCCAGCAGCCAAGGACAGGGGGCGAACACTGAAGCTTTCTTT	CASSQGQGANTEAFF
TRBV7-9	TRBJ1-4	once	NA	TGTGCCAGCAGCTTAGGGCCAGGGGCCACTAATGAAAAACTGTTTTTT	CASSLGPGATNEKLFF
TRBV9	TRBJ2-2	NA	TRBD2	TGTGCCAGCAGCGGTACTAGCGGGGTTCTCACCGGGGAGCTGTTTTTT	CASSGTSGVLTGELFF
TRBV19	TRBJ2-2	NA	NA	TGTGCCAGTAACCATAGAAGTGCACCCCGAGGCGGGGAGCTGTTTTTT	CASNHRSAPRGGELFF